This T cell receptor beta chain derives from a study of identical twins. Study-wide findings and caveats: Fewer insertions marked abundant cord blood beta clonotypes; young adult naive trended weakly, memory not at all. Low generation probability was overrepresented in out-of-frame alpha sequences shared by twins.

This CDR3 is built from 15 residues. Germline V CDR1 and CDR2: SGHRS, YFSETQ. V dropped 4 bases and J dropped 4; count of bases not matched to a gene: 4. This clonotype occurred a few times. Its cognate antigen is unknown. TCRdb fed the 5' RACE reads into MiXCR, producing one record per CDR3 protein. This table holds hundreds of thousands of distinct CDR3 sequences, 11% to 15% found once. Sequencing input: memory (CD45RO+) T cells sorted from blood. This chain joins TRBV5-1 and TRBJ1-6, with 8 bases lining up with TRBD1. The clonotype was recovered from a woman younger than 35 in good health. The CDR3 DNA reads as TGCGCCAGCAGCCCAGACAGGGGATATAATTCACCCCTCCACTTT. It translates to CASSPDRGYNSPLHF.